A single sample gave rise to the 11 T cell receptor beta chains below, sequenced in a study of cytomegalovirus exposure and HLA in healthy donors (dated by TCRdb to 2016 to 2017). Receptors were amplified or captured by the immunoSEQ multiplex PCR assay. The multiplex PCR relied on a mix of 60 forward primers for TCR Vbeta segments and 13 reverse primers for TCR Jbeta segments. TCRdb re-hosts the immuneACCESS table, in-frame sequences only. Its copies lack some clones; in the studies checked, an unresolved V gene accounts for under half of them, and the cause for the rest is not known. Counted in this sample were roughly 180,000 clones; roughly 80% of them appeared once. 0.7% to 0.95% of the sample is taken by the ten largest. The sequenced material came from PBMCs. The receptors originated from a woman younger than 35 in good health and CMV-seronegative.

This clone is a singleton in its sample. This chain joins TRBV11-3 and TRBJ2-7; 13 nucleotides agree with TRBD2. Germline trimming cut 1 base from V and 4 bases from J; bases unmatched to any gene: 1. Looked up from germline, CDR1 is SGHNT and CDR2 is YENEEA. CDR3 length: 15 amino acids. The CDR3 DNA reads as TGTGCCAGCAGCTTAGGGGGACTAGCGGGGTACGAGCAGTACTTC. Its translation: CASSLGGLAGYEQYF.

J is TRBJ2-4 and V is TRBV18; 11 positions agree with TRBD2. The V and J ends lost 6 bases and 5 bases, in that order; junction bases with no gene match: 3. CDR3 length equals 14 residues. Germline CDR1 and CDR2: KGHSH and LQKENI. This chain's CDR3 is CASSPGLAENIQYF. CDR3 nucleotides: TGTGCCAGCTCTCCGGGACTAGCGGAAAACATTCAGTACTTC.

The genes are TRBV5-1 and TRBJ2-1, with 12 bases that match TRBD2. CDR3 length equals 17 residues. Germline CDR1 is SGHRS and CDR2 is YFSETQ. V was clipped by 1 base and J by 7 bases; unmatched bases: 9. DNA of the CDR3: TGCGCCAGCAGCTTGTGGGTAACTAGCGGGAGGATTAATGAGCAGTTCTTC. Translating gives CASSLWVTSGRINEQFF.

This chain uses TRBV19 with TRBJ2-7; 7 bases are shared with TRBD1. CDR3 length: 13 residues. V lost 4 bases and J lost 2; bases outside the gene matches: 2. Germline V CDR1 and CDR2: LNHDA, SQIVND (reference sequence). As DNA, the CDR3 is TGTGCCAGTAGTACCGACAGGGCCTACGAGCAGTACTTC. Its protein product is CASSTDRAYEQYF. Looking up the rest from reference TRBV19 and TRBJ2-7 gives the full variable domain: DGGITQSPKYLFRKEGQNVTLSCEQNLNHDAMYWYRQDPGQGLRLIYYSQIVNDFQKGDIAEGYSVSREKKESFPLTVTSAQKNPTAFYLCASSTDRAYEQYFGPGTRLTVT.

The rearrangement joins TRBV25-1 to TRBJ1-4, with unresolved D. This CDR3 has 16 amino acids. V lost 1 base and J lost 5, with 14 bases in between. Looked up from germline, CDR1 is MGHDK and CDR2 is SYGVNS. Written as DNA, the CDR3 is TGTGCCAGCAGTGAATTATCGGCACTAGGGAATGAAAAACTGTTTTTT. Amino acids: CASSELSALGNEKLFF.

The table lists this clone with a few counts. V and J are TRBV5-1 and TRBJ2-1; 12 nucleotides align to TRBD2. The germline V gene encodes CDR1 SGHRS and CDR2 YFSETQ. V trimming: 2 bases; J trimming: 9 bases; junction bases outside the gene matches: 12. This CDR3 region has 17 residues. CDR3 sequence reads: CASSFGSSGRAGSEQFF. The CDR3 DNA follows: TGCGCCAGCAGCTTTGGGTCTAGCGGGAGGGCCGGTAGTGAGCAGTTCTTC.

The CDR3 spells CASSRDRAEGNYGYTF. CDR3 coding DNA: TGTGCCAGTAGTCGGGACAGGGCGGAGGGGAACTATGGCTACACCTTC. This chain joins TRBV19 and TRBJ1-2; TRBD1 agrees at 9 bases. The germline CDR1 and CDR2 sequences are LNHDA and SQIVND (reference sequence). V dropped 5 bases and J dropped 2; count of bases not matched to a gene: 9. CDR3 length: 16 amino acids.

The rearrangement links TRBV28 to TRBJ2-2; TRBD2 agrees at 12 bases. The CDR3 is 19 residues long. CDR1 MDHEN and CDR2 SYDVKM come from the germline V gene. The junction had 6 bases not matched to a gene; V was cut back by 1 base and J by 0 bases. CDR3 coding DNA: TGTGCCAGCAGTTTATCGTTCCTAGCGGGAGGGTCGAACACCGGGGAGCTGTTTTTT. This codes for CASSLSFLAGGSNTGELFF.

The CDR3 sequence is CASSPGTGPYEQYF. Here the CDR3 DNA reads TGTGCCAGCTCACCAGGGACAGGACCTTACGAGCAGTACTTC. The V call is TRBV18, the J call TRBJ2-7; TRBD1 agrees at 8 bases. V shed 2 bases and J 4 bases; nucleotides not matched to a gene: 4. From germline, CDR1 is KGHSH and CDR2 LQKENI. The CDR3 runs to 14 residues.

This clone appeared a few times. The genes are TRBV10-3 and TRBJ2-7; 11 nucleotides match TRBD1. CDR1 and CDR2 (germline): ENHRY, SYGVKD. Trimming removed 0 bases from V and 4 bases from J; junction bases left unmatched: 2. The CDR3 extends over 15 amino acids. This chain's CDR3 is CAISESGTGGYEQYF. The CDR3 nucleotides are TGTGCCATCAGTGAGTCGGGGACAGGGGGTTACGAGCAGTACTTC.

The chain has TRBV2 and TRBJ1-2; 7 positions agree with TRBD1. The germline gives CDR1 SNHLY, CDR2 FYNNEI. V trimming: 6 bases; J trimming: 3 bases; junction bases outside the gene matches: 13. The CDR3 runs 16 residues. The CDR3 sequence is CASSSYRVTGHYGYTF. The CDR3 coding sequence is TGTGCCAGCAGCTCCTACCGGGTGACAGGGCACTATGGCTACACCTTC. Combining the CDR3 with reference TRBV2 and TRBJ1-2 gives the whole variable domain EPEVTQTPSHQVTQMGQEVILRCVPISNHLYFYWYRQILGQKVEFLVSFYNNEISEKSEIFDDQFSVERPDGSNFTLKIRSTKLEDSAMYFCASSSYRVTGHYGYTFGSGTRLTVV.